This TCR beta chain was identified during a study of T cells in Graves' hyperthyroidism and ophthalmopathy. Whole-study results and caveats: Before onset, by a median of around 6.4 months, the model predicted ophthalmopathy.

This clonotype was seen repeatedly, ten times or more. The antigen is undetermined. Authors of the study amplified TCR beta CDR3 regions from RNA transcripts. In the first-round RT-PCR of the TCR CDR3, the HTBI primer set was used. Each CDR3 protein gets one entry after TCRdb re-called the multiplex PCR reads with MiXCR. This sample carries 300,000 to 450,000 distinct CDR3 sequences, 17% of them seen once, and the ten largest clones take around 35%. Uncontrolled infection, other autoimmune disease, pregnancy and lactation each barred patients from inclusion. Germline V lookup: CDR1 SNHLY, CDR2 FYNNEI. Germline trimming cut 6 bases from V and 1 base from J; bases unmatched to any gene: 5. The CDR3 runs 16 residues.

The sample taken for sequencing was blood. The receptor comes from a woman in her 30s with Graves' hyperthyroidism that later progressed to Graves' ophthalmopathy. The rearrangement uses TRBV2 and TRBJ2-2; 10 bases match TRBD2. CDR3 coding DNA: TGTGCCAGCAGAGGCATAGCGGGAGGGAACACCGGGGAGCTGTTTTTT. Amino acid sequence: CASRGIAGGNTGELFF.